The rows below give T cell receptor beta chains drawn from one sample of a study of blood T cell repertoires in COVID-19. Libraries were prepared by immunoSEQ multiplex PCR; TCRdb keeps only in-frame clonotypes and omits some of them. The table has about 430,000 clones, around 89% seen once. Sequenced: PBMCs or T cells enriched from blood (not recorded which). The receptors were gathered from a woman in her twenties or thirties with acute COVID-19. Both conserved end residues are trimmed from each CDR3. Each record gives: D gene, V gene, J gene, CDR3 protein. A D gene is named only where the DNA matches it firmly.

d_gene: -
v_gene: TRBV5-1
j_gene: TRBJ2-6
CDR3aa: ASSLTPGTGANVLT

d_gene: TRBD2
v_gene: TRBV11-2
j_gene: TRBJ2-1
CDR3aa: ASSLGLAGGIEQF

d_gene: TRBD2
v_gene: TRBV7-2
j_gene: TRBJ2-7
CDR3aa: ASSSLTSGGLYEQY

d_gene: -
v_gene: TRBV4-1
j_gene: TRBJ1-6
CDR3aa: ASSQSGKSPLH

d_gene: -
v_gene: TRBV12-3/TRBV12-4
j_gene: TRBJ1-5
CDR3aa: ASSLQDQPQH

d_gene: -
v_gene: TRBV9
j_gene: TRBJ2-7
CDR3aa: ASSVGRSRGEQY

d_gene: -
v_gene: TRBV7-2
j_gene: TRBJ2-7
CDR3aa: ASSLGGSEQY

d_gene: TRBD1
v_gene: TRBV10-3
j_gene: TRBJ1-2
CDR3aa: AISESRDRGPRGYT

d_gene: TRBD2
v_gene: TRBV19
j_gene: TRBJ2-5
CDR3aa: ASSIGRDWAQY

d_gene: -
v_gene: TRBV7-3
j_gene: TRBJ2-1
CDR3aa: ASSLFRGAQGNEQF

d_gene: -
v_gene: TRBV21-1
j_gene: TRBJ2-7
CDR3aa: ASSSRDRGLREQY

d_gene: TRBD1
v_gene: TRBV24-1
j_gene: TRBJ2-5
CDR3aa: ATSVEGGRETQY

d_gene: TRBD1
v_gene: TRBV6-4
j_gene: TRBJ1-4
CDR3aa: ANVQGAELSVEEKLF

d_gene: -
v_gene: TRBV11-2
j_gene: TRBJ1-5
CDR3aa: ASSKGPEQPQH

d_gene: TRBD1
v_gene: TRBV10-3
j_gene: TRBJ2-5
CDR3aa: AISESSRGSLGTQY

d_gene: TRBD2
v_gene: TRBV7-2
j_gene: TRBJ2-1
CDR3aa: ASSTSSGGYNEQF

d_gene: -
v_gene: TRBV7-9
j_gene: TRBJ2-1
CDR3aa: ASSRRGTDNEQF

d_gene: -
v_gene: TRBV6-6
j_gene: TRBJ1-1
CDR3aa: ASSYSKFQGEAF

d_gene: -
v_gene: TRBV5-1
j_gene: TRBJ1-4
CDR3aa: ASSFTGDEKLF

d_gene: -
v_gene: TRBV9
j_gene: TRBJ2-2
CDR3aa: ASSVERSANTGELF

d_gene: -
v_gene: TRBV27
j_gene: TRBJ1-1
CDR3aa: ASSFQFTGSTEAF

d_gene: -
v_gene: TRBV18
j_gene: TRBJ2-6
CDR3aa: ASSSLGVDSGANVLT

d_gene: -
v_gene: TRBV4-1
j_gene: TRBJ2-3
CDR3aa: ASSQWYSGTDTQY

d_gene: -
v_gene: TRBV30
j_gene: TRBJ1-2
CDR3aa: AWSYRAPGYGYT

d_gene: -
v_gene: TRBV12-1
j_gene: TRBJ1-5
CDR3aa: ASSFIPPTGRSNQPQH

d_gene: -
v_gene: TRBV5-4
j_gene: TRBJ1-2
CDR3aa: ASSLYLFREKGYGYT

d_gene: -
v_gene: TRBV5-1
j_gene: TRBJ2-1
CDR3aa: ASSPLGISYNEQF

d_gene: -
v_gene: TRBV10-3
j_gene: TRBJ2-5
CDR3aa: AISESRGIQETQY

d_gene: TRBD2
v_gene: TRBV5-1
j_gene: TRBJ2-3
CDR3aa: ASMERGVQDTQY

d_gene: -
v_gene: TRBV6-5
j_gene: TRBJ1-3
CDR3aa: ASSLSGNTIY

d_gene: TRBD1
v_gene: TRBV7-8
j_gene: TRBJ2-7
CDR3aa: ASTDRGRRLAGSGEQY

d_gene: TRBD1
v_gene: TRBV6-5
j_gene: TRBJ1-6
CDR3aa: ASRRQGEASPLH

d_gene: -
v_gene: TRBV24-1
j_gene: TRBJ2-7
CDR3aa: ATSDLEDSLTRYEQY

d_gene: TRBD2
v_gene: TRBV27
j_gene: TRBJ2-3
CDR3aa: ASRVSGGADTQY

d_gene: TRBD1
v_gene: TRBV6-5
j_gene: TRBJ2-7
CDR3aa: ASSINRGDEQY

d_gene: TRBD1
v_gene: TRBV5-1
j_gene: TRBJ1-4
CDR3aa: ASSLALGDSEKLF

d_gene: TRBD1
v_gene: TRBV7-3
j_gene: TRBJ1-3
CDR3aa: ASSLGGQGRNTIY